One and the same sample provided the 27 T cell receptor beta chains below, sequenced in a study of T cell changes during pregnancy in multiple sclerosis. Sequencing was performed with immunoSEQ multiplex PCR; in TCRdb, only in-frame clones are kept and a portion is missing. This table holds around 50,000 clones, around 92% found once. The material was CD4+ T cells from peripheral blood mononuclear cells, obtained in the second trimester of pregnancy. These receptor sequences come from a female donor with multiple sclerosis, enrolled in a pregnancy study.

This clone was recorded once. V gene TRBV7-3 combines with J gene TRBJ2-1; maybe TRBD2 (5 bases). The V end was cut by 5 bases, the J end by 1 base, with 15 bases between. The CDR3 is made up of 16 amino acids. Germline CDR1 is SGHTA and CDR2 is FQGTGA. CDR3 in amino acids: CASSPSAGQSYNEQFF. In DNA, the CDR3 is TGTGCCAGCAGCCCCTCGGCGGGCCAATCCTACAATGAGCAGTTCTTC.

The V call is TRBV5-4, the J call TRBJ2-7, with D perhaps TRBD1 (6 bases). CDR1 and CDR2 from the germline V gene are SGHNT and YYREEE (reference sequence). The germline V and J ends were trimmed by 0 bases and 4 bases, with 14 bases remaining between them. CDR3 length: 15 amino acids. CDR3 sequence: CASSLGSGTFYEQYF. CDR3 bases: TGTGCCAGCAGCTTGGGGTCCGGGACATTTTACGAGCAGTACTTC.

This clone was counted only a few times. The chain has TRBV6-5 and TRBJ1-1; 8 nucleotides line up with TRBD1. This CDR3 is built from 14 residues. The germline gives CDR1 MNHEY, CDR2 SVGAGI. With V trimmed by 6 bases and J by 2 bases, 5 bases remained unmatched. The CDR3 loop is CASRPQGGNTEAFF. The CDR3 nucleotides are TGTGCCAGCAGACCACAGGGGGGAAACACTGAAGCTTTCTTT.

V is TRBV19 and J is TRBJ1-1, with 9 bases identical to TRBD1. V lost 4 bases to trimming and J lost 6 bases; unmatched junction nucleotides: 3. Looked up from germline, CDR1 is LNHDA and CDR2 is SQIVND (reference sequence). There are 13 residues in the CDR3. CDR3 residues: CASSRTGEAEAFF. The DNA of the CDR3 is TGTGCCAGTAGTAGGACAGGGGAGGCTGAAGCTTTCTTT.

The chain recombines TRBV10-1 with TRBJ2-2, with a weak D call TRBD1 (6 bases). Germline CDR1 and CDR2: WNHNN and SYGVQD (reference sequence). The CDR3 has 14 amino acids. V was trimmed by 7 bases and J by 4 bases, leaving 13 bases between them. CDR3 nucleotide sequence: TGCGCCAGCACCCGGGACATTACCACCGGGGAGCTGTTTTTT. Its translation is CASTRDITTGELFF.

This clone was detected once. The V call is TRBV6-1, the J call TRBJ2-1, with D tentatively TRBD2 (6 bases). The CDR3 sequence is 13 residues long. The V gene lost 6 bases and the J gene lost 7 bases, with 13 bases spanning the gap. Germline-derived CDR1 and CDR2 are MNHNS and SASEGT. CDR3 region: CASRVGGLNEQFF. The CDR3 DNA is TGTGCCAGCAGGGTGGGGGGTCTTAATGAGCAGTTCTTC.

This clone was seen a few times. The V call is TRBV10-1, the J call TRBJ1-5, with D perhaps TRBD1 (6 bases). V gave up 0 bases and J gave up 5 bases, with 20 bases separating them. The V gene's germline CDR1 is WNHNN and CDR2 SYGVQD (reference sequence). This CDR3 is built from 18 residues. CDR3 DNA: TGCGCCAGCAGTGAGTCAGCTCCGGGACACCGACCCTATCAGCCCCAGCATTTT. It yields the protein CASSESAPGHRPYQPQHF.

V gene TRBV2 combines with J gene TRBJ2-2, with D perhaps TRBD2 (7 bases). The V gene's germline CDR1 is SNHLY and CDR2 FYNNEI. This CDR3 region has 16 residues. With 3 bases removed from V and 5 bases from J, the gap between germline ends came to 16 bases. The CDR3 sequence: CASSEAGARLTGELFF. CDR3 bases: TGTGCCAGCAGTGAGGCGGGGGCGCGATTAACCGGGGAGCTGTTTTTT.

V and J are TRBV7-2 and TRBJ2-6; weak D call: TRBD1 (6 bases). The V gene lost 1 base and the J gene lost 2 bases, with 15 bases spanning the gap. This CDR3 has 18 residues. The germline CDR1 and CDR2 sequences are SGHTA and FQGNSA. CDR3 DNA sequence: TGTGCCAGCAGCTTAGGTTTTGACAGGCGCGCTGGGGCCAACGTCCTGACTTTC. This gives the protein CASSLGFDRRAGANVLTF.

This clone has only one observation. V is TRBV30 and J is TRBJ1-1; TRBD1 agrees at 11 bases. The V gene's germline CDR1 is GTSNPN and CDR2 SVGIG (reference sequence). V shed 2 bases and J 3 bases; nucleotides not matched to a gene: 14. This CDR3 comprises 18 residues. The CDR3 sequence: CAWSTHRGTGGWDTEAFF. The CDR3 DNA reads as TGTGCCTGGAGTACCCACAGAGGGACAGGGGGTTGGGACACTGAAGCTTTCTTT.

The chain recombines TRBV7-2 with TRBJ2-1; a possible D gene is TRBD2 (5 bases). The CDR3 extends over 13 amino acids. The V end was cut by 5 bases, the J end by 8 bases, with 13 bases between. Germline V gene data show CDR1 as SGHTA and CDR2 as FQGNSA. CDR3 protein: CASSPRAGDEQFF. CDR3 bases: TGTGCCAGCAGCCCTAGGGCGGGCGATGAGCAGTTCTTC.

The chain uses TRBV27 and TRBJ2-7; weak D call: TRBD2 (6 bases). Trimming took off 6 bases at V and 4 bases at J, with 22 bases between the two ends. This CDR3 is built from 16 residues. Germline values: CDR1 MNHEY, CDR2 SMNVEV (reference sequence). CDR3 nucleotides: TGTGCCAGCAGCCGTCTTCGGAGGGCGGATCAATACGAGCAGTACTTC. It yields the protein CASSRLRRADQYEQYF.

In DNA, the CDR3 is TGTGCCAGCAGGGGACCAGGGGGTGGGAGTAACACCGGGGAGCTGTTTTTT. This encodes CASRGPGGGSNTGELFF. The genes are TRBV9 and TRBJ2-2, with 7 bases lining up with TRBD1. The germline gives CDR1 SGDLS, CDR2 YYNGEE. V lost 5 bases and J lost 2; bases outside the gene matches: 12. The CDR3 is 17 residues long. The full variable domain, rest sourced from reference TRBV9 and TRBJ2-2, is DSGVTQTPKHLITATGQRVTLRCSPRSGDLSVYWYQQSLDQGLQFLIQYYNGEERAKGNILERFSAQQFPDLHSELNLSSLELGDSALYFCASRGPGGGSNTGELFFGEGSRLTVL.

The chain carries TRBV2 and TRBJ2-1; no reliable D call. V dropped 4 bases and J dropped 5 bases, with 9 bases sitting between them. The CDR3 totals 13 residues. CDR1 is SNHLY and CDR2 is FYNNEI in the germline V gene. Here the CDR3 DNA reads TGTGCCAGCAGTGTGGGCTACAACAATGAGCAGTTCTTC. Its protein product is CASSVGYNNEQFF.

V and J are TRBV27 and TRBJ2-7; possible D gene TRBD2, 5 bases. Germline-derived CDR1 and CDR2 are MNHEY and SMNVEV (reference sequence). CDR3 length: 11 residues. The V end lost 5 bases, the J end lost 4 bases, and 6 bases lay between the germline ends. The DNA of the CDR3 is TGTGCCAGCAGTAGCGGATACGAGCAGTACTTC. Translation gives CASSSGYEQYF.

The chain carries TRBV6-6 and TRBJ2-7; TRBD2 matches 7 bases. This CDR3 comprises 16 residues. The germline V gene has CDR1 MNHNY and CDR2 SVGAGI (reference sequence). V lost 2 bases and J lost 2; bases outside the gene matches: 9. In DNA, the CDR3 is TGTGCCAGCAGTTACACCTATAAGCGGGATCCCTACGAGCAGTACTTC. It encodes CASSYTYKRDPYEQYF.

This chain uses TRBV28 with TRBJ2-5; TRBD2 matches at 7 bases. Germline V lookup: CDR1 MDHEN, CDR2 SYDVKM. V shed 5 bases, J shed 5 bases, and the junction held 5 bases outside the gene matches. The CDR3 totals 13 residues. CDR3 amino acids: CASSPRTRETQYF. Here the CDR3 DNA reads TGTGCCAGCAGTCCTCGGACTAGGGAGACCCAGTACTTC.

The rearrangement uses TRBV5-6 and TRBJ2-1; possible D gene TRBD1, 5 bases. Germline CDR1 reads SGHDT; CDR2 reads YYEEEE. The CDR3 length is 14 residues. V lost 0 bases and J lost 4, with 8 bases in between. This chain's CDR3 is CASSLDRIYNEQFF. DNA of the CDR3: TGTGCCAGCAGCTTGGACAGGATATACAATGAGCAGTTCTTC.

This chain uses TRBV18 with TRBJ1-1; 11 positions match TRBD1. The V gene's germline CDR1 is KGHSH and CDR2 LQKENI. The trim removed 3 bases at V and 5 bases at J, leaving 5 bases unmatched. The CDR3 runs 15 residues. This chain's CDR3 is CASSPGQGVGTEAFF. The DNA of the CDR3 is TGTGCCAGCTCACCGGGACAGGGGGTCGGGACTGAAGCTTTCTTT.

V usage is TRBV6-1 and J usage is TRBJ1-3; D possibly corresponds to TRBD1 (5 bases). V lost 1 base and J lost 5, with 24 bases in between. Per germline, CDR1 MNHNS and CDR2 SASEGT. CDR3 length equals 19 residues. CDR3 nucleotides: TGTGCCAGCAGTGAAGGGGACCCCGCGGGTGGGGGGGGACGAAACACCATATATTTT. This encodes CASSEGDPAGGGGRNTIYF.

This chain joins TRBV6-6 and TRBJ1-4; the D gene is possibly TRBD1 (6 bases). The CDR3 has 13 amino acids. V lost 4 bases to trimming and J lost 8 bases, with 11 bases between them. CDR1 MNHNY and CDR2 SVGAGI come from the germline V gene (reference sequence). The CDR3 DNA reads as TGTGCCAGCAGTTTGGGGGCGAGAGAAAAACTGTTTTTT. It encodes CASSLGAREKLFF.

This chain joins TRBV9 and TRBJ2-7, with 9 bases aligning to TRBD2. V shed 0 bases, J shed 2 bases, and the junction held 3 bases outside the gene matches. Germline V CDR1 and CDR2: SGDLS, YYNGEE. The length of the CDR3 is 15 residues. The CDR3 loop reads CASSVGAGGAYEQYF. The CDR3 region has the DNA TGTGCCAGCAGCGTAGGGGCGGGGGGGGCCTACGAGCAGTACTTC.

This rearrangement joins TRBV7-6 to TRBJ1-5; D is possibly TRBD1 (6 bases). CDR1 is SGHVS, CDR2 FNYEAQ, per germline. Trimming took 6 bases from V and 4 from J, leaving 10 bases between them. CDR3 length equals 13 residues. CDR3 loop: CASSRQENQPQHF. CDR3 DNA: TGTGCCAGCAGTCGACAGGAGAATCAGCCCCAGCATTTT.

This clone has more than one count but fewer than ten. This sequence joins TRBV7-2 and TRBJ2-1, with TRBD1 identical over 10 bases. The CDR3 sequence is 15 residues long. Germline loops: CDR1 SGHTA, CDR2 FQGNSA. J gave up 9 bases and V 5 bases, and 10 bases lay outside the gene matches. The CDR3 spells CASSRDRGPRGEQFF. The DNA for the CDR3 is TGTGCCAGCAGCCGGGACAGGGGCCCTCGAGGTGAGCAGTTCTTC.

J is TRBJ1-5 and V is TRBV5-3; a weak D match, TRBD1 (6 bases). TRBV5-3 carries the ORF label, with uncertain function. V dropped 2 bases and J dropped 0 bases, with 12 bases sitting between them. This CDR3 has 16 residues. The CDR3 spells CARSLGQPDSNQPQHF. In DNA form, the CDR3 reads TGTGCCAGAAGCTTAGGACAGCCGGATAGCAATCAGCCCCAGCATTTT.

This chain connects TRBV28 to TRBJ2-2; D perhaps matches TRBD2 (5 bases). The CDR3 runs 17 residues. Germline CDR1 MDHEN, CDR2 SYDVKM. The germline V and J ends were trimmed by 2 bases and 1 base, with 14 bases remaining between them. The CDR3 region is CASSLGSGTLNTGELFF. The CDR3 DNA is TGTGCCAGCAGTTTAGGCAGCGGCACCCTGAACACCGGGGAGCTGTTTTTT.

The gene calls are TRBV7-9 and TRBJ2-7, with a possible D match to TRBD1 (6 bases). Trimming removed 7 bases from V and 2 bases from J, with 15 bases in between. The CDR3 loop spans 14 amino acids. Germline assignment: CDR1 SEHNR and CDR2 FQNEAQ (reference sequence). The CDR3 DNA reads TGTGCCAGCACCAAAGGGACAAGAGCCTACGAGCAGTACTTC. It encodes CASTKGTRAYEQYF.